This T cell receptor beta chain stems from a study of graft-versus-host responses after intestinal transplantation. As concerns this clone: The antigen is undetermined.

Profiling relied on immunoSEQ multiplex PCR, and the TCRdb table lists in-frame clones only, not all of them. The data show about 96,000 clones, with about 94% seen just once and around 0.15% held by the top ten. Germline V lookup: CDR1 SQVTM, CDR2 ANQGSEA. This CDR3 comprises 12 residues. V lost 6 bases to trimming and J lost 4 bases, with 12 bases between them. The sample in question was unstimulated CD4+ T cells sorted from spleen or lymph node cells, obtained before intestinal transplant. The J gene is TRBJ1-1, the V gene TRBV29-1; maybe TRBD1 (6 bases). The receptor's source is a human donor who received an intestinal transplant. CDR3 loop: CSVVLQGTEAFF. The CDR3 DNA follows: TGCAGCGTAGTACTACAGGGCACTGAAGCTTTCTTT.